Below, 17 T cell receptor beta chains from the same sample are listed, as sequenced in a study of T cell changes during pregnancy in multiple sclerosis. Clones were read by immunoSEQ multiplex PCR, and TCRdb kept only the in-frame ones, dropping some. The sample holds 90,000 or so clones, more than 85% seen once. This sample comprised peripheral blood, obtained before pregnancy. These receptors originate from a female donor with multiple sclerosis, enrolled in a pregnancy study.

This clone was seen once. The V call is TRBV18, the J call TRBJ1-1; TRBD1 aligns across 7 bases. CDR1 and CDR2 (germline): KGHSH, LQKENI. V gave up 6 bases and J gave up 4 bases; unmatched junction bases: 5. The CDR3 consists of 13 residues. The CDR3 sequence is CASSPGQITEAFF. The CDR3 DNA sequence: TGTGCCAGCTCGCCGGGACAGATCACTGAAGCTTTCTTT.

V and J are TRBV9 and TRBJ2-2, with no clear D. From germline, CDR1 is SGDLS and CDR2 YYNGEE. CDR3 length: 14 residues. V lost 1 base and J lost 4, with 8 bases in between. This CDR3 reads CASSVYHSTGELFF. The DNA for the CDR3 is TGTGCCAGCAGCGTATATCACAGCACCGGGGAGCTGTTTTTT.

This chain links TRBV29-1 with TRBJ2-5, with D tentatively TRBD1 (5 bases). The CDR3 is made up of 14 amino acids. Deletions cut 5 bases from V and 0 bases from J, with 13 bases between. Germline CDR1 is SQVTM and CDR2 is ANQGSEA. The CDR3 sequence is CSVRRQLYQETQYF. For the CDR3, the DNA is TGCAGCGTTAGGAGACAGCTCTACCAAGAGACCCAGTACTTC.

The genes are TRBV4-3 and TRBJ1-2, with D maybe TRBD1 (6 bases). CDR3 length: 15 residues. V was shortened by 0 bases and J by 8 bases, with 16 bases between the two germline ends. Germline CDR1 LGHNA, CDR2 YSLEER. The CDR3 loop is CASSQDLRGSWGYTF. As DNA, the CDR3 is TGCGCCAGCAGCCAAGATTTGAGGGGGTCATGGGGCTACACCTTC.

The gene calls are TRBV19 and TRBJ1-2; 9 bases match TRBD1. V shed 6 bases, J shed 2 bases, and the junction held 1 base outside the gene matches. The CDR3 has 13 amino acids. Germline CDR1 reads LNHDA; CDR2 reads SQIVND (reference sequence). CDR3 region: CASRGTGNYGYTF. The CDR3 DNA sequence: TGTGCCAGTAGAGGGACAGGGAACTATGGCTACACCTTC.

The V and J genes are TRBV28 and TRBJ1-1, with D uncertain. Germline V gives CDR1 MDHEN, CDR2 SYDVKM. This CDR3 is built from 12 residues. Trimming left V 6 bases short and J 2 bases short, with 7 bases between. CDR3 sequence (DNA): TGTGCCAGCAGACCTACTAACACTGAAGCTTTCTTT. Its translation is CASRPTNTEAFF.

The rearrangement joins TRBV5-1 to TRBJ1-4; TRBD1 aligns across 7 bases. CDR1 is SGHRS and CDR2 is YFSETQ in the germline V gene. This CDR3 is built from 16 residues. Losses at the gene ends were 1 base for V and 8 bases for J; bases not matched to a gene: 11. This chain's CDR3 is CASSLTGAEVWEKLFF. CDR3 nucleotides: TGCGCCAGCAGCTTGACAGGGGCGGAGGTTTGGGAAAAACTGTTTTTT.

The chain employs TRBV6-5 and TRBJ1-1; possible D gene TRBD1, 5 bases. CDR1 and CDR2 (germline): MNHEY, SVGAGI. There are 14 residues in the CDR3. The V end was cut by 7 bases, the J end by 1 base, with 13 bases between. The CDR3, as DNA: TGTGCCAGCACCCTAAGCGGGGCGAACACTGAAGCTTTCTTT. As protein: CASTLSGANTEAFF.

The CDR3 nucleotides are TGTGCCAGCAGTTACGGACAGCTCCAAGAGACCCAGTACTTC. Translated, it gives CASSYGQLQETQYF. This rearrangement joins TRBV6-5 to TRBJ2-5; D might be TRBD1 (6 bases). This CDR3 comprises 14 residues. Trimming stripped 2 bases from V and 1 base from J, with 8 bases between. Germline CDR1 MNHEY, CDR2 SVGAGI.

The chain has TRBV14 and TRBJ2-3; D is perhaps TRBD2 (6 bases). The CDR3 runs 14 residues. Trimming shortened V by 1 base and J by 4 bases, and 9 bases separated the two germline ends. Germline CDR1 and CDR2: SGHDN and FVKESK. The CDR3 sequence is CASSQAPGADTQYF. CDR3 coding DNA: TGTGCCAGCAGCCAAGCCCCGGGGGCAGATACGCAGTATTTT.

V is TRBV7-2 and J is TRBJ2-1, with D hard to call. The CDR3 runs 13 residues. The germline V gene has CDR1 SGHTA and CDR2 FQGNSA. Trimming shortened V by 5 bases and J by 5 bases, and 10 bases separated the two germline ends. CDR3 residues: CASSLFLNNEQFF. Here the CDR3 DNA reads TGTGCCAGCAGCCTTTTCCTAAACAATGAGCAGTTCTTC.

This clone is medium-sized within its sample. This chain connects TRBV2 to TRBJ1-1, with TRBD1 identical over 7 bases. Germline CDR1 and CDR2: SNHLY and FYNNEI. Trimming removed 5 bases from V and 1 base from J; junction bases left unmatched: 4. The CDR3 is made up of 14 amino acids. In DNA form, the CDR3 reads TGTGCCAGCAGTTCGACAGGGTCGAACACTGAAGCTTTCTTT. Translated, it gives CASSSTGSNTEAFF.

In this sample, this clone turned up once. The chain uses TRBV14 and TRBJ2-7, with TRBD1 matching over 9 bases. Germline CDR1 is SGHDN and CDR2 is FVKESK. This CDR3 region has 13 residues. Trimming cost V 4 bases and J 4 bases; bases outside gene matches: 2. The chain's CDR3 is CASSRGQGYEQYF. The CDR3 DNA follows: TGTGCCAGCAGCCGGGGACAGGGTTACGAGCAGTACTTC.

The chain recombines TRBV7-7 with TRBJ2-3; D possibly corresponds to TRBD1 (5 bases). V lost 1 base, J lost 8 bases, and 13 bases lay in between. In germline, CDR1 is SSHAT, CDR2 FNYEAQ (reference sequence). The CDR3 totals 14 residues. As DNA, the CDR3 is TGTGCCAGCAGCTTAGAGGGGCCCCTCGGTACGCAGTATTTT. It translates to CASSLEGPLGTQYF. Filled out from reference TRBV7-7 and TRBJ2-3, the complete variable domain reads GAGVSQSPRYKVTKRGQDVTLRCDPISSHATLYWYQQALGQGPEFLTYFNYEAQPDKSGLPSDRFSAERPEGSISTLTIQRTEQRDSAMYRCASSLEGPLGTQYFGPGTRLTVL.

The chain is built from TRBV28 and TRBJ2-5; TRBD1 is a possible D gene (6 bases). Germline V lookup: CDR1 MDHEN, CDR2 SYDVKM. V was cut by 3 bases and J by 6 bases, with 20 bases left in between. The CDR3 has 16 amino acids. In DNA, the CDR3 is TGTGCCAGCAGTTTTGCAGGGGCGCCGGAGAGAAAGACCCAGTACTTC. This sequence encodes CASSFAGAPERKTQYF.

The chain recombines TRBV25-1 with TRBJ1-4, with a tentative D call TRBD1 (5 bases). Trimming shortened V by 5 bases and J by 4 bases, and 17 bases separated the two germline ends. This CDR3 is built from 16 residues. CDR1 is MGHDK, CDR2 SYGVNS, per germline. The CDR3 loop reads CASSSQTGGLNEKLFF. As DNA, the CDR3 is TGTGCCAGCAGTTCTCAGACGGGGGGACTTAATGAAAAACTGTTTTTT.

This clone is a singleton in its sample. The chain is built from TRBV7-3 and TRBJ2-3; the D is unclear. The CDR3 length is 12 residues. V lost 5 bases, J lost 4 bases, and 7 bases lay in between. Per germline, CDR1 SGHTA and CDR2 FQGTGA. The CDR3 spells CASSQLADTQYF. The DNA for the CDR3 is TGTGCCAGCAGCCAACTCGCAGATACGCAGTATTTT.